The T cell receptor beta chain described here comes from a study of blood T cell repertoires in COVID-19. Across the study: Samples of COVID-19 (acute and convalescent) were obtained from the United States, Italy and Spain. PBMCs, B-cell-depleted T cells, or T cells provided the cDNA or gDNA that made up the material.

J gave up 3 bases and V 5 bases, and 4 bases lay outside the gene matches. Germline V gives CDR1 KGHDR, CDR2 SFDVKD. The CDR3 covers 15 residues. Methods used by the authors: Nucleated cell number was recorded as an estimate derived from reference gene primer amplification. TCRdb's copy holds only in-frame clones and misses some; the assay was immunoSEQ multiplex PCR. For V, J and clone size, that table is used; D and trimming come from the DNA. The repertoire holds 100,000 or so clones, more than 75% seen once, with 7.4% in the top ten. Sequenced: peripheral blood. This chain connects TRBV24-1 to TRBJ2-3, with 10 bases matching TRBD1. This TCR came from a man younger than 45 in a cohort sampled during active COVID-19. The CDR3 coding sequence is TGTGCCACCAGTGCCGGGACAGGGGATACAGATACGCAGTATTTT. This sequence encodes CATSAGTGDTDTQYF.